The T cell receptor beta chain under discussion was sequenced for a study of cytomegalovirus exposure and HLA in healthy donors. Samples came from healthy bone marrow donors. As regards this clone: What it binds is not known.

PCR primers comprised 60 Vbeta and 13 Jbeta primers. Some clones are missing from TCRdb's copy, which holds only in-frame ones; the method was immunoSEQ multiplex PCR. The sample has about 150,000 clones; 63% are singletons. This CDR3 comprises 15 residues. The trim removed 6 bases at V and 1 base at J, leaving 9 bases unmatched. CDR1 SNHLY and CDR2 FYNNEI come from the germline V gene. Whole-study results and caveats: Cytomegalovirus association was listed for about 180 TCR beta chains. HLA alleles were associated with 18,000 or so TCR beta sequences in a later analysis at 0.05 false discovery rate.

V usage is TRBV2 and J usage is TRBJ2-7; TRBD1 agrees at 7 bases. This TCR was recovered from a woman aged 55-75 years in good health and CMV-seropositive. The sequencing sample was made of PBMCs. This CDR3 reads CASRPRDSLSYEQYF. In DNA, the CDR3 is TGTGCCAGCAGACCCCGGGACAGCCTTTCCTACGAGCAGTACTTC.